This T cell receptor beta chain was profiled in a study of cytotoxic CD8 clonotypes in ibrutinib-treated CLL. Data came from immunoSEQ multiplex PCR; TCRdb stores just in-frame clones and leaves some out. Seen here are hundreds of thousands of clones, roughly 70% observed once, and the top ten hold approximately 15%. This CDR3 has 16 residues. Germline CDR1 reads LGHNA; CDR2 reads YNFKEQ. The V gene end was trimmed by 1 base and the J gene end by 0 bases; junction bases not matched to a gene: 0. J is TRBJ2-1 and V is TRBV4-2; TRBD2 matches 10 bases. Specimen: PBMCs, collected after 24 months of ibrutinib treatment. The receptor comes from a human donor with chronic lymphocytic leukemia. CDR3 in amino acids: CASSQVAGGSYNEQFF. CDR3 DNA: TGTGCCAGCAGCCAAGTAGCGGGAGGCTCCTACAATGAGCAGTTCTTC.